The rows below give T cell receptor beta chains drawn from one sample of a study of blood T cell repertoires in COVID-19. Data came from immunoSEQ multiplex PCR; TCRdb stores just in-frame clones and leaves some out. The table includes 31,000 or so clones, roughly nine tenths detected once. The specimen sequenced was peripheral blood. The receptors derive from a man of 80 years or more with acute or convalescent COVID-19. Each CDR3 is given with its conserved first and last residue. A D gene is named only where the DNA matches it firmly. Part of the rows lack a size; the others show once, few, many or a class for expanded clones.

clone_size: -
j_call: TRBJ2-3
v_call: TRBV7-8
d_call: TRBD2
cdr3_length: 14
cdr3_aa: CASSPREGTDTQYF
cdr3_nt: TGTGCCAGCAGCCCCCGGGAGGGCACAGATACGCAGTATTTT

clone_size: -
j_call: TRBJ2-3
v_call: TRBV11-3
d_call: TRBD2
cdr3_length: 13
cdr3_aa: CASRTAGGDTQYF
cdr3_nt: TGTGCATCCAGGACGGCGGGAGGGGATACGCAGTATTTT

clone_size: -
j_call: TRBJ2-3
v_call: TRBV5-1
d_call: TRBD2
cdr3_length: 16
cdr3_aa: CASSLTGTSDTDTQYF
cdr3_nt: TGCGCCAGCAGCTTGACCGGGACTAGCGACACAGATACGCAGTATTTT

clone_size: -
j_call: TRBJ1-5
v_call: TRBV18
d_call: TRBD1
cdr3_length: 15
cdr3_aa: CASSSQGASNQPQHF
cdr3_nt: TGTGCCAGCTCATCACAGGGGGCTAGCAATCAGCCCCAGCATTTT

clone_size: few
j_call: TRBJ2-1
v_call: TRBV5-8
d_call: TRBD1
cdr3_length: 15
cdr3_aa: CASSWGDRGLNEQFF
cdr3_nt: TGTGCCAGCAGCTGGGGGGACAGGGGGCTGAATGAGCAGTTCTTC

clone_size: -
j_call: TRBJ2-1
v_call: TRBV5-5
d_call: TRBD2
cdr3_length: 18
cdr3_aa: CASSLRPSGTLGDNEQFF
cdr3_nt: TGTGCCAGCAGCTTGCGGCCTAGCGGGACCCTGGGAGACAATGAGCAGTTCTTC

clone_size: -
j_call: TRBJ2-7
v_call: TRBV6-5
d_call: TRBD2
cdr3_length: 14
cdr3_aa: CASSPREGRYEQYF
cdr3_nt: TGTGCCAGCAGTCCTCGGGAGGGGCGGTACGAGCAGTACTTC

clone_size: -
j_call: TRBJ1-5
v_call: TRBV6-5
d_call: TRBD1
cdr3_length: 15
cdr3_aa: CASTWGTGGYQPQHF
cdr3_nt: TGTGCCAGCACCTGGGGGACAGGGGGCTATCAGCCCCAGCATTTT

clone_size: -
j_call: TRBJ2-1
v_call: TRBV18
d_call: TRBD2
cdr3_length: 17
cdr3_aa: CASSPSVRTSVLNEQFF
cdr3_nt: TGTGCCAGCTCACCTAGCGTTAGGACTAGCGTATTGAATGAGCAGTTCTTC

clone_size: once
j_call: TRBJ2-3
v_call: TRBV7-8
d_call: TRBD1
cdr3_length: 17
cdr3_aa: CASSSSRQGKGTDTQYF
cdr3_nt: TGTGCCAGCAGCTCGAGTCGACAGGGGAAGGGCACAGATACGCAGTATTTT

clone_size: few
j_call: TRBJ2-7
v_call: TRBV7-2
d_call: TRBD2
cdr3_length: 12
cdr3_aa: CASSWTSSEQYF
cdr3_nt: TGTGCCAGCAGTTGGACTAGCTCCGAGCAGTACTTC

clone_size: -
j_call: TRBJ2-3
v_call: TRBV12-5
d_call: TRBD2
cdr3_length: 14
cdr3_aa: CASGHGLAADTQYF
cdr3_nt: TGTGCTAGTGGCCACGGACTAGCGGCAGATACGCAGTATTTT

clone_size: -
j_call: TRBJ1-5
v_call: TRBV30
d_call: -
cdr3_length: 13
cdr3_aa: CAWTKGAGQPQHF
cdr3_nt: TGTGCCTGGACGAAAGGGGCAGGTCAGCCCCAGCATTTT

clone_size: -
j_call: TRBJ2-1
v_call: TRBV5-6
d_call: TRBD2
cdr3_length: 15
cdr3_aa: CASSLAGGRGNEQFF
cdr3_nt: TGTGCCAGCAGCTTAGCGGGAGGGAGGGGGAATGAGCAGTTCTTC

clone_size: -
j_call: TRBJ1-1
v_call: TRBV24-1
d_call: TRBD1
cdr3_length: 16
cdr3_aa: CATTIGTGGANTEAFF
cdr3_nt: TGTGCCACCACCATAGGGACAGGGGGCGCGAACACTGAAGCTTTCTTT

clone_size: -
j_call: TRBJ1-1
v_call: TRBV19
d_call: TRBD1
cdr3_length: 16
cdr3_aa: CASKRGQGRFDTEAFF
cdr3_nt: TGTGCCAGTAAGCGGGGACAGGGGAGGTTCGACACTGAAGCTTTCTTT

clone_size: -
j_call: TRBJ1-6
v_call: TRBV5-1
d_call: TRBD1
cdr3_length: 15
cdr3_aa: CASSLGGTGNSPLHF
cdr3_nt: TGCGCCAGCAGCTTGGGAGGGACAGGCAATTCACCCCTCCACTTT

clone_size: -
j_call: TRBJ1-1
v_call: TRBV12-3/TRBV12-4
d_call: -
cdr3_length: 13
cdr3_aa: CASTLQGGSEAFF
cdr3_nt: TGTGCCAGCACCTTACAGGGCGGCTCTGAAGCTTTCTTT

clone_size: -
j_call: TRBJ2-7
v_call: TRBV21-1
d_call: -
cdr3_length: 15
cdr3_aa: CASSVGTHISYEQYF
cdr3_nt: TGTGCCAGCAGCGTAGGGACACATATTTCCTACGAGCAGTACTTC

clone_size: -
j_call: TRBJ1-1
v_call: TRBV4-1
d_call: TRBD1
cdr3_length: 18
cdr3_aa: CASSQGRGQGAKGTEAFF
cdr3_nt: TGCGCCAGCAGCCAAGGGCGAGGACAGGGGGCTAAAGGTACTGAAGCTTTCTTT

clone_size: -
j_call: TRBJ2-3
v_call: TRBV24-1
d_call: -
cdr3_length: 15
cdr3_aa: CATSERDTFTDTQYF
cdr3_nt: TGTGCCACCAGTGAGAGGGACACCTTCACAGATACGCAGTATTTT

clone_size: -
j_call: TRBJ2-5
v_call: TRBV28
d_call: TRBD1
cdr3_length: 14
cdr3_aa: CASSTGTVRETQYF
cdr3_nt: TGTGCCAGCAGTACCGGGACAGTGAGGGAGACCCAGTACTTC

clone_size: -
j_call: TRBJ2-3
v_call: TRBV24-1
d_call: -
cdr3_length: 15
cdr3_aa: CATRGTSSNTDTQYF
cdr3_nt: TGTGCCACCAGGGGTACTAGCAGCAACACAGATACGCAGTATTTT

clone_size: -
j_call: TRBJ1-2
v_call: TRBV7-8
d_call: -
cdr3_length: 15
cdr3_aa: CASSSPGGGGYGYTF
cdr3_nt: TGTGCCAGCAGCAGCCCGGGGGGAGGAGGCTATGGCTACACCTTC

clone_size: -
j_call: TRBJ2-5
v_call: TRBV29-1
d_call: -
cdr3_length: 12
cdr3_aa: CSATRAGETQYF
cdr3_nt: TGCAGCGCCACGCGGGCTGGGGAGACCCAGTACTTC

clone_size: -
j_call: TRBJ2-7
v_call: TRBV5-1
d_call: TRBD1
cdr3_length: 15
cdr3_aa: CASSLVLRGLDEQYF
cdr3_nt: TGCGCCAGCAGCTTGGTTCTCAGGGGGCTTGACGAGCAGTACTTC

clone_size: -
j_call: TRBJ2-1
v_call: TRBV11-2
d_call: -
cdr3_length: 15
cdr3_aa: CASSFLQPTYNEQFF
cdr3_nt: TGTGCCAGCAGCTTTTTACAACCGACCTACAATGAGCAGTTCTTC

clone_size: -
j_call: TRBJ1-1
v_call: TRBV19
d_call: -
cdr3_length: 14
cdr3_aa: CASSPRGLNTEAFF
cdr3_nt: TGTGCCAGTAGCCCCAGGGGTTTGAACACTGAAGCTTTCTTT

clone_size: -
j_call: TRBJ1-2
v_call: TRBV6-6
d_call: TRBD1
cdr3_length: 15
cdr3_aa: CASSYSTGQGASYTF
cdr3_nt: TGTGCCAGCAGTTACTCGACGGGGCAGGGGGCGAGCTACACCTTC

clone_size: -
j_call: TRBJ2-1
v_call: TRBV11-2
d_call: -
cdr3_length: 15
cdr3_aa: CASSLGGTSYNEQFF
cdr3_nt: TGTGCCAGCAGCTTAGGCGGGACCTCCTACAATGAGCAGTTCTTC

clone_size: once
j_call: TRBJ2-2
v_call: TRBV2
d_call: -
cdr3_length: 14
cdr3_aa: CASIAGANTGELFF
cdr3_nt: TGTGCCAGCATCGCGGGCGCGAACACCGGGGAGCTGTTTTTT

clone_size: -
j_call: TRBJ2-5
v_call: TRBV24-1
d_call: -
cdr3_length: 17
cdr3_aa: CATSDSSDSRDQETQYF
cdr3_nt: TGTGCCACCAGTGATTCCTCGGACTCCCGTGACCAAGAGACCCAGTACTTC

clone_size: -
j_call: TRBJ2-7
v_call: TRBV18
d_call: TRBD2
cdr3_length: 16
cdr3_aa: CASSPTGREASYEQYF
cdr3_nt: TGTGCCAGCTCCCCTACTGGGCGGGAGGCATCCTACGAGCAGTACTTC

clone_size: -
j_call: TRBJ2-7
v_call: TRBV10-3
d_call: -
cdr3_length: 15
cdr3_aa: CAIAAGTFWLREQYF
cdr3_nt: TGTGCCATAGCGGCCGGGACATTTTGGTTGAGGGAGCAGTACTTC

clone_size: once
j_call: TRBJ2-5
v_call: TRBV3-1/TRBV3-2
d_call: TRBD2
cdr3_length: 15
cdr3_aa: CASSQDTSGRETQYF
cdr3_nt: TGTGCCAGCAGCCAAGATACCAGCGGGAGAGAGACCCAGTACTTC

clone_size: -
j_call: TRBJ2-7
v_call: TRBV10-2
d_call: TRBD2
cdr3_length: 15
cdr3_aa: CASSEIGLAVYEQYF
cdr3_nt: TGCGCCAGCAGTGAGATCGGGCTAGCGGTCTACGAGCAGTACTTC

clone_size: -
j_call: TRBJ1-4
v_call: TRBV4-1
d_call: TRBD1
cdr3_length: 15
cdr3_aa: CASSQVDRDNEKLFF
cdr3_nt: TGCGCCAGCAGCCAAGTGGACAGGGATAATGAAAAACTGTTTTTT

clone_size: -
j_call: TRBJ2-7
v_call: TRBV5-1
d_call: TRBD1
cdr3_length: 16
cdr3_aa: CASSQAVQGNSYEQYF
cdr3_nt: TGCGCCAGCAGTCAAGCGGTACAGGGGAACTCCTACGAGCAGTACTTC

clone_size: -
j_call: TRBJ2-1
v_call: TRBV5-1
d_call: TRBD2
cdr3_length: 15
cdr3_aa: CASSSLAGGNNEQFF
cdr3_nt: TGCGCCAGCAGCTCTTTAGCGGGAGGGAACAATGAGCAGTTCTTC

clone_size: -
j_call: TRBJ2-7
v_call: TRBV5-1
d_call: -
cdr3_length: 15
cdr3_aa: CASSSTPGSNYEQYF
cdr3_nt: TGCGCCAGCAGCTCCACGCCTGGGAGCAACTACGAGCAGTACTTC

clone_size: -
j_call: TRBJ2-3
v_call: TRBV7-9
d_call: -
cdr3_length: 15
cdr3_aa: CASSLTLGVTDTQYF
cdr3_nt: TGTGCCAGCAGCTTAACGCTCGGGGTTACAGATACGCAGTATTTT

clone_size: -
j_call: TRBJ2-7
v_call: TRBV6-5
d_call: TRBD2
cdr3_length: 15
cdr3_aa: CASRTTSASSYEQYF
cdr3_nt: TGTGCCAGCAGAACGACTAGCGCGAGCTCCTACGAGCAGTACTTC

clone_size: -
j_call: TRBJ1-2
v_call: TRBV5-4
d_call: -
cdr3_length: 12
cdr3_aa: CASSIFLRGYTF
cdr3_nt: TGTGCCAGCAGCATATTCCTGCGGGGCTACACCTTC

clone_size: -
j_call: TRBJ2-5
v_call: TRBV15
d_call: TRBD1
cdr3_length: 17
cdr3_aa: CATSREISTGGGETQYF
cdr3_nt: TGTGCCACCAGCAGAGAGATATCGACAGGGGGTGGAGAGACCCAGTACTTC

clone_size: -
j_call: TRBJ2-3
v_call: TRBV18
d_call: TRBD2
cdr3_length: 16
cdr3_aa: CASSPRSSGSWYTQYF
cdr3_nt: TGTGCCAGCTCACCACGTTCTAGCGGGAGCTGGTATACGCAGTATTTT

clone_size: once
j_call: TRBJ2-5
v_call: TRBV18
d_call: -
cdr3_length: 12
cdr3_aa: CASSPFRETQYF
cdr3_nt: TGTGCCAGCTCACCGTTCCGAGAGACCCAGTACTTC

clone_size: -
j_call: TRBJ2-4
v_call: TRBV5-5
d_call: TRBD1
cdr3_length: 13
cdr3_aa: CASSSLDRRIQYF
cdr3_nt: TGTGCCAGCAGCTCGCTGGACAGGAGAATTCAGTACTTC

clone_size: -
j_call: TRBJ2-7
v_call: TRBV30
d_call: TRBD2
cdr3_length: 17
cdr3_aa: CAWSVPRGQAGGYEQYF
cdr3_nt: TGTGCCTGGAGTGTACCCAGGGGGCAAGCGGGAGGGTACGAGCAGTACTTC

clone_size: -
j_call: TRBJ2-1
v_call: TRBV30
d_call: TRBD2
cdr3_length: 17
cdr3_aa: CAWSARYDGREYNEQFF
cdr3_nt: TGTGCCTGGAGTGCCCGGTATGACGGGAGGGAATACAATGAGCAGTTCTTC

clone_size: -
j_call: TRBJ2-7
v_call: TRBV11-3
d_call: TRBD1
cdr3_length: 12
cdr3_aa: CASSRQGDEQYF
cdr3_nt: TGTGCCAGCAGCCGACAGGGGGACGAGCAGTACTTC

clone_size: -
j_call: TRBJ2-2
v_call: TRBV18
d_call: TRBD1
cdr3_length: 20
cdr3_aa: CASSRGQGPPGLRGTGELFF
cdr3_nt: TGTGCCAGCTCACGCGGACAGGGGCCCCCGGGGTTACGGGGCACCGGGGAGCTGTTTTTT

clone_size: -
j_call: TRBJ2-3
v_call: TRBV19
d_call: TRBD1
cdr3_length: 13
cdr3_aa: CASSGQGTDTQYF
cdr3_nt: TGTGCCAGTAGTGGACAGGGCACAGATACGCAGTATTTT

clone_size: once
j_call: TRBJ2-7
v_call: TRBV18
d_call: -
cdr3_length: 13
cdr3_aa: CASSPGSDYEQYF
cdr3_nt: TGTGCCAGCTCACCAGGGAGCGACTACGAGCAGTACTTC

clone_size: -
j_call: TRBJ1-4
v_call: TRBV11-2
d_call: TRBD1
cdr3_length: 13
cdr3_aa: CASSSWDRVKLFF
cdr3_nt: TGTGCCAGCAGCTCCTGGGACAGGGTCAAACTGTTTTTT

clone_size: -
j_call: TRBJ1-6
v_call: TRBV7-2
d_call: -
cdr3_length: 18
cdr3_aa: CASSLAYSGFSYNSPLHF
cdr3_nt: TGTGCCAGCAGCTTAGCCTACTCAGGCTTCTCCTATAATTCACCCCTCCACTTT

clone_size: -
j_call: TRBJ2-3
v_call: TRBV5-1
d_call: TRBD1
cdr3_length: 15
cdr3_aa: CASSPQGESADTQYF
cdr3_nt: TGCGCCAGCAGCCCACAGGGGGAATCGGCAGATACGCAGTATTTT

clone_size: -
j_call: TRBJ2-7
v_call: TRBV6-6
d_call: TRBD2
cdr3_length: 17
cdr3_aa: CASSQRTSGRGFYEQYF
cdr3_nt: TGTGCCAGCAGTCAAAGGACTAGCGGGAGAGGGTTCTACGAGCAGTACTTC

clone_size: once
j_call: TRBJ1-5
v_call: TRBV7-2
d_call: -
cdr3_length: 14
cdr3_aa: CASSFGMGRQPQHF
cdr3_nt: TGTGCCAGCAGCTTCGGGATGGGGAGGCAGCCCCAGCATTTT